The 26 T cell receptor beta chains presented below share a single source sample, sequenced in a study of regulatory T cells in long-lasting Graves disease. Building of the TCR beta libraries involved iRepertoire HTBI primers and Arm-PCR of CDR3 regions. One entry per CDR3 protein results from TCRdb running MiXCR on the multiplex PCR reads. The sample shows about 470,000 distinct CDR3 sequences, roughly 16% of them seen only once. Time point reported: newly diagnosed GD, antithyroid drugs for less than 3 months. The TCR library used RNA extracted from PBMCs. These same records also appear under a second study, on T cells in Graves' hyperthyroidism and ophthalmopathy.

This specimen was peripheral blood mononuclear cells (PBMCs), taken at new diagnosis, from a patient treated with antithyroid drugs. The receptor set was obtained from a middle-aged man with Graves disease.

The rearrangement uses TRBV2 and TRBJ2-5; D is undetermined. Per germline, CDR1 SNHLY and CDR2 FYNNEI. The CDR3 length is 12 residues. Between the trimmed V and J ends, which lost 6 bases and 5 bases, there was a span of 10 bases. The CDR3 DNA is TGTGCCAGCAGCAACATGGCGGAGACCCAGTACTTC. Amino acid sequence: CASSNMAETQYF.

This sequence joins TRBV10-3 and TRBJ2-7, with 10 positions matching TRBD1. Germline V gives CDR1 ENHRY, CDR2 SYGVKD. This CDR3 contains 15 residues. V was clipped by 11 bases and J by 5 bases; unmatched bases: 15. The CDR3 DNA sequence: TGTGCCGTCGGCGCCTGGGACAGGGGTACGGACGAGCAGTACTTC. Translating it yields CAVGAWDRGTDEQYF.

This clonotype was detected a few times. J is TRBJ2-1 and V is TRBV5-1; no reliable D call. From germline, CDR1 is SGHRS and CDR2 YFSETQ. V lost 0 bases and J 0 bases, leaving 13 bases between the germline ends. This CDR3 contains 17 residues. CDR3 residues: CASSLAAGSSSYNEQFF. The CDR3 DNA is TGCGCCAGCAGCTTGGCGGCAGGATCAAGCTCCTACAATGAGCAGTTCTTC. The variable domain in full, completed from reference TRBV5-1 and TRBJ2-1, reads KAGVTQTPRYLIKTRGQQVTLSCSPISGHRSVSWYQQTPGQGLQFLFEYFSETQRNKGNFPGRFSGRQFSNSRSEMNVSTLELGDSALYLCASSLAAGSSSYNEQFFGPGTRLTVL.

The V gene is TRBV4-1, the J gene TRBJ2-7; D is unresolved. The CDR3 length is 15 residues. V shed 0 bases and J shed 0 bases, with 9 bases lying between them. Germline loops: CDR1 MGHRA, CDR2 YSYEKL. Here the CDR3 DNA reads TGCGCCAGCAGCCAAGAAGGAGCTGCCTCCTACGAGCAGTACTTC. Translation: CASSQEGAASYEQYF.

The J gene is TRBJ2-6, the V gene TRBV20-1; no clear D gene. Trimming removed 0 bases from V and 4 bases from J, with 13 bases in between. The germline V gene has CDR1 DFQATT and CDR2 SNEGSKA (reference sequence). This CDR3 has 16 amino acids. CDR3 in amino acids: CSARDIYDSGANVLTF. CDR3 sequence (DNA): TGCAGTGCTAGAGACATATACGATTCGGGGGCCAACGTCCTGACTTTC.

This clonotype showed up many times. DNA of the CDR3: TGCGCCAGCAGCTTGGTAACAGCTACTAATTCACCCCTCCACTTT. This gives the protein CASSLVTATNSPLHF. This chain uses TRBV5-1 with TRBJ1-6, with D hard to call. The ends were cut back, 0 bases at V and 6 bases at J, with 10 bases in the middle. The CDR3 loop spans 15 amino acids. Germline loops: CDR1 SGHRS, CDR2 YFSETQ.

Notes on this clonotype: A much larger clonotype is one base distant, so this may be a read error. The chain combines TRBV18 with TRBJ1-2; D gene unclear. V was clipped by 5 bases and J by 10 bases, with 11 bases between them. The CDR3 loop spans 11 amino acids. Looked up from germline, CDR1 is KGHSH and CDR2 is LQKENI. DNA of the CDR3: TGTGCCAGCTCATACGGACGGAACTACACCTTC. It specifies CASSYGRNYTF.

This clonotype was found many times. This rearrangement joins TRBV7-9 to TRBJ2-2; D gene ambiguous. The CDR3 length is 18 residues. CDR1 and CDR2 from the germline V gene are SEHNR and FQNEAQ (reference sequence). Trimming left V 5 bases short and J 2 bases short, with 21 bases between. CDR3: CASSPPHYDLFNTGELFF. For the CDR3, the DNA is TGTGCCAGCAGCCCGCCCCACTACGACCTATTTAACACCGGGGAGCTGTTTTTT. Looking up the rest from reference TRBV7-9 and TRBJ2-2 gives the full variable domain: DTGVSQNPRHKITKRGQNVTFRCDPISEHNRLYWYRQTLGQGPEFLTYFQNEAQLEKSRLLSDRFSAERPKGSFSTLEIQRTEQGDSAMYLCASSPPHYDLFNTGELFFGEGSRLTVL.

For this clonotype: Given a much more abundant clone one base away, this may be a read error. V is TRBV3-1 and J is TRBJ1-6; 7 nucleotides match TRBD1. The CDR3 runs to 16 residues. From germline, CDR1 is LGHDT and CDR2 YNNKEL (reference sequence). The CDR3 protein is CASSPRQGQHNSPLRF. CDR3 DNA: TGTGCCAGCAGCCCTCGACAGGGACAACATAATTCACCCCTCCGCTTT.

The table lists this clonotype with a few counts. The chain has TRBV20-1 and TRBJ2-7, with D maybe TRBD2 (6 bases). The germline V gene encodes CDR1 DFQATT and CDR2 SNEGSKA (reference sequence). The CDR3 sequence is 14 residues long. V dropped 4 bases and J dropped 1 base, with 14 bases sitting between them. CDR3 protein: CSAIVGGGSYEQYF. The CDR3 DNA is TGCAGTGCTATTGTGGGAGGAGGGTCCTACGAGCAGTACTTC.

At least ten counts were recorded for this clonotype. The chain employs TRBV7-9 and TRBJ2-3, with TRBD2 as a possible D gene (6 bases). V dropped 5 bases and J dropped 2 bases, with 17 bases sitting between them. CDR1 is SEHNR, CDR2 FQNEAQ, per germline (reference sequence). This CDR3 is built from 16 residues. The DNA of the CDR3 is TGTGCCAGCAGCAGATGGAGCGGGCTGGCCACAGATACGCAGTATTTT. Its translation is CASSRWSGLATDTQYF.

At least ten counts were recorded for this clonotype. This rearrangement joins TRBV27 to TRBJ1-1; D gene ambiguous. Germline assignment: CDR1 MNHEY and CDR2 SMNVEV (reference sequence). Between the trimmed V and J ends, which lost 4 bases and 11 bases, there was a span of 14 bases. This CDR3 region has 12 residues. DNA of the CDR3: TGTGCCAGCAGTTCCCCTGGGCAGGCCGCTTTCTTT. This sequence encodes CASSSPGQAAFF.

This clonotype was detected a few times. This chain links TRBV5-5 with TRBJ1-1; D not resolved. Trimming shortened V by 4 bases and J by 5 bases, and 18 bases separated the two germline ends. Germline V lookup: CDR1 SGHKS, CDR2 YYEKEE (reference sequence). The CDR3 sequence is 15 residues long. CDR3 sequence reads: CASSIPPGRRTEAFF. As DNA, the CDR3 is TGTGCCAGCAGCATTCCTCCGGGCCGCCGAACTGAAGCTTTCTTT. Together with reference TRBV5-5 and TRBJ1-1, the CDR3 gives the full variable domain: DAGVTQSPTHLIKTRGQQVTLRCSPISGHKSVSWYQQVLGQGPQFIFQYYEKEERGRGNFPDRFSARQFPNYSSELNVNALLLGDSALYLCASSIPPGRRTEAFFGQGTRLTVV.

This clonotype showed up many times. The genes are TRBV20-1 and TRBJ2-3; D may match TRBD1 or TRBD2 (5 bases each). The J call may be faulty, since TRBJ2-7 better matches the DNA end. This CDR3 contains 13 residues. Per germline, CDR1 DFQATT and CDR2 SNEGSKA (reference sequence). The CDR3 DNA is TGCAGCGCCAGGGAGCGCTACACCTACGAGCAGTACTTC. This translates into CSARERYTYEQYF.

This clonotype was seen ten or more times. The V and J genes are TRBV10-2 and TRBJ2-7; TRBD1 matches 8 bases. Unmatched junction bases numbered 13, after V lost 8 bases and J lost 1 base. This CDR3 contains 16 residues. The germline V gene has CDR1 WSHSY and CDR2 SAAADI. The CDR3 protein is CASRSVATGASYEQYF. The CDR3 DNA reads as TGCGCCAGCCGATCTGTAGCGACAGGGGCGTCCTACGAGCAGTACTTC.

This clonotype was detected many times. V gene TRBV5-1 combines with J gene TRBJ2-1, with D unclear. This CDR3 has 15 amino acids. Trimming removed 4 bases from V and 0 bases from J, with 11 bases in between. CDR1 is SGHRS, CDR2 YFSETQ, per germline. CDR3 DNA: TGCGCCAGCAGCCACGAGGCAGTCTCCTACAATGAGCAGTTCTTC. This gives the protein CASSHEAVSYNEQFF.

This clonotype appeared many times. The chain has TRBV28 and TRBJ2-7; D remains unclear. The CDR3 spans 14 residues. Per germline, CDR1 MDHEN and CDR2 SYDVKM. V was trimmed by 5 bases and J by 2 bases, leaving 13 bases between them. The CDR3 coding sequence is TGTGCCAGCAGTCAGTCAGGACCGCCCTACGAGCAGTACTTC. This translates into CASSQSGPPYEQYF.

There are a few counts of this clonotype. J is TRBJ2-2 and V is TRBV2; D might be TRBD1 or TRBD2, each matching 6 bases. This CDR3 is 17 amino acids long. Germline loops: CDR1 SNHLY, CDR2 FYNNEI. V lost 3 bases, J lost 2 bases, and 16 bases lay in between. The CDR3 here is CASSDVERGENTGELFF. The DNA for the CDR3 is TGTGCCAGCAGTGATGTTGAAAGGGGGGAAAACACCGGGGAGCTGTTTTTT.

The table lists this clonotype with a few counts. V is TRBV4-2 and J is TRBJ2-7, with D uncertain. The CDR3 is 15 amino acids. Germline CDR1 and CDR2: LGHNA and YNFKEQ. Trimming took 1 base from V and 1 from J, leaving 11 bases between them. DNA for the CDR3: TGTGCCAGCAGCCAAGCCCCACTGGAGTCCTACGAGCAGTACTTC. Its translation: CASSQAPLESYEQYF.

This clonotype was recorded many times. The chain has TRBV27 and TRBJ2-5, with TRBD1 identical over 9 bases. The V segment lost 4 bases and the J segment 4 bases; nucleotides outside the gene matches: 13. Germline CDR1 MNHEY, CDR2 SMNVEV (reference sequence). This CDR3 has 17 residues. The CDR3 coding sequence is TGTGCCAGCAGTTCTACAGGGGGCGTAACTAGCGCAGAGACCCAGTACTTC. Residues: CASSSTGGVTSAETQYF.

Comment on this clonotype: A far larger clone is only one base removed, so a read error is likely. The V gene is TRBV20-1, the J gene TRBJ2-4, with 7 bases aligning to TRBD2. Germline V gene lookup returns CDR1 DFQATT and CDR2 SNEGSKA (reference sequence). The CDR3 loop spans 13 amino acids. The CDR3 bases are TGCAGTGCTTCCAAGACTAGCTTCGATGAGCAGTCCTTC. It encodes CSASKTSFDEQSF.

This chain uses TRBV2 with TRBJ1-5, with D uncertain. V was pared by 5 bases and J by 1 base, with 18 bases between. Per germline, CDR1 SNHLY and CDR2 FYNNEI. This CDR3 region has 17 residues. The CDR3 coding sequence is TGTGCCAGCAGTAAATATGGTACAGATGACAGCAATCAGCCCCAGCATTTT. Its protein is CASSKYGTDDSNQPQHF. Full variable domain (remainder filled in from reference TRBV2 and TRBJ1-5): EPEVTQTPSHQVTQMGQEVILRCVPISNHLYFYWYRQILGQKVEFLVSFYNNEISEKSEIFDDQFSVERPDGSNFTLKIRSTKLEDSAMYFCASSKYGTDDSNQPQHFGDGTRLSIL.

This clonotype was detected a few times. CDR3 sequence: CSANKEAGSGEKLFF. The CDR3 nucleotides are TGCAGTGCTAACAAGGAAGCAGGGTCTGGTGAAAAACTGTTTTTT. The chain is built from TRBV20-1 and TRBJ1-4; perhaps TRBD1 as D (5 bases). V lost 4 bases to trimming and J lost 7 bases, with 19 bases between them. The CDR3 covers 15 residues. CDR1 DFQATT and CDR2 SNEGSKA come from the germline V gene (reference sequence).

This clonotype was observed many times. This sequence joins TRBV12-3 or TRBV12-4 and TRBJ1-2; D possibly corresponds to TRBD1 (5 bases). This CDR3 is built from 12 residues. The V gene lost 8 bases and the J gene lost 11 bases, with 18 bases spanning the gap. CDR3 residues: CASWDASSGYTF. The CDR3 DNA reads TGTGCCAGCTGGGACGCGAGTAGTGGATACACCTTC.

This clonotype was seen more than once but under ten times. The V gene is TRBV28, the J gene TRBJ1-4, with 8 bases that match TRBD1. J lost 6 bases, V lost 10 bases, and 7 bases had no gene match. CDR3 length equals 13 residues. The germline V gene has CDR1 MDHEN and CDR2 SYDVKM. The chain's CDR3 is CATRQGIYEKLFF. CDR3 nucleotide sequence: TGTGCCACCAGACAGGGGATTTATGAAAAACTGTTTTTT.

This rearrangement joins TRBV19 to TRBJ2-1; TRBD2 matches 13 bases. The CDR3 has 16 residues. The V gene's germline CDR1 is LNHDA and CDR2 SQIVND (reference sequence). The V and J ends lost 5 bases and 7 bases, in that order; junction bases with no gene match: 8. CDR3 amino acids: CASSPRTSGSGNEQFF. CDR3 in DNA: TGTGCCAGTAGTCCTCGGACTAGCGGGAGTGGAAATGAGCAGTTCTTC.